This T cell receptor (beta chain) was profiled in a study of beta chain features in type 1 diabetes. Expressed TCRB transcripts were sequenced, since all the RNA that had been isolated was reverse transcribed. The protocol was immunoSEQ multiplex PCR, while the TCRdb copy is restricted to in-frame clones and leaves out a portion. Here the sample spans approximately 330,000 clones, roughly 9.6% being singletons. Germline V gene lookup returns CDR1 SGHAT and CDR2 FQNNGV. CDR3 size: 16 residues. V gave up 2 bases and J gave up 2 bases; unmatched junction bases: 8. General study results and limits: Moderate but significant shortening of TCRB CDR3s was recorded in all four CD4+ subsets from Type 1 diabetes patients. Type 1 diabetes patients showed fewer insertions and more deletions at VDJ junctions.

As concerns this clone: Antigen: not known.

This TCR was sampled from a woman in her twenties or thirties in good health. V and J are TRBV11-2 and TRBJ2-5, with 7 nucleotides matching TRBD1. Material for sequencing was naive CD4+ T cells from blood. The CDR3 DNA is TGTGCCAGCAGCTTAAGGCCCCGGGACAGACAAGAGACCCAGTACTTC. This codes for CASSLRPRDRQETQYF.